This T cell receptor beta chain was captured by sequencing in a study of blood T cell repertoires in COVID-19. Only in-frame clones appear in the TCRdb table, and some are missing; sequencing was by immunoSEQ multiplex PCR. This sample carries about 150,000 clones, 80% to 90% of them seen once, and the ten largest clones take under 3.5%. Per germline, CDR1 LNHDA and CDR2 SQIVND (reference sequence). CDR3 length: 17 amino acids. After removal of 5 bases from V and 1 base from J, the junction contained 5 bases not matched to a gene. The receptor was isolated from an older man with acute or convalescent COVID-19. The sample taken for sequencing was peripheral blood. The chain has TRBV19 and TRBJ2-2, with 12 bases aligning to TRBD2. CDR3: CASSHETSGGNTGELFF. For the CDR3, the DNA is TGTGCCAGTAGTCATGAGACTAGCGGGGGGAACACCGGGGAGCTGTTTTTT.